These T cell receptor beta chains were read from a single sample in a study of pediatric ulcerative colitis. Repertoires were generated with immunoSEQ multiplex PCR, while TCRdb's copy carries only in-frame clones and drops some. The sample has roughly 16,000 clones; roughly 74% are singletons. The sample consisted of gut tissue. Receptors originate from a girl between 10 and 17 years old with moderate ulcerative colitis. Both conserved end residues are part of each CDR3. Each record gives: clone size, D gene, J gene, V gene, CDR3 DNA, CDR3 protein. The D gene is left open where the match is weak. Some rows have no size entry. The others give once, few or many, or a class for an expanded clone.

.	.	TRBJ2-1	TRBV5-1	TGCGCCAGCAGCTTGACGGGCAAACCTGACAATGAGCAGTTCTTC	CASSLTGKPDNEQFF
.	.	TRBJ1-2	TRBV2	TGTGCCAGCAGTGACCCGACGGGGTACTATGGCTACACCTTC	CASSDPTGYYGYTF
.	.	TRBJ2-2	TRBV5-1	TGCGCCAGCAGCTTGGCCAGGGGCCTCACCGGGGAGCTGTTTTTT	CASSLARGLTGELFF
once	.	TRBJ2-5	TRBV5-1	TGCGCCAGCAGCATAACTCCGGGAGCCCAAGAGACCCAGTACTTC	CASSITPGAQETQYF
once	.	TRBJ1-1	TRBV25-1	TGTGCCAGCCGGCCACGGGAGAACACTGAAGCTTTCTTT	CASRPRENTEAFF
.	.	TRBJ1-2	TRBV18	TGTGCCAGCTCACCGTCCGACACCAGGGGCTACACCTTC	CASSPSDTRGYTF
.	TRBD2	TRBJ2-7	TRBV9	TGTGCCAGCAGCCCTACTAGCGGTACCTACGAGCAGTACTTC	CASSPTSGTYEQYF
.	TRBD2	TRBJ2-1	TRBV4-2	TGTGCCAGCAGCCCGAGAGGGAGGGGTGACTACAATGAGCAGTTCTTC	CASSPRGRGDYNEQFF
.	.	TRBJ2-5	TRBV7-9	TGTGCCAGCAGCTTAAATGCCGGGCCCCAAGAGACCCAGTACTTC	CASSLNAGPQETQYF
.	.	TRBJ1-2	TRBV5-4	TGTGCCAGCAGCTTAACTGAGGATACTTCTAACTATGGCTACACCTTC	CASSLTEDTSNYGYTF
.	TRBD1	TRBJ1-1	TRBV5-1	TGCGCCAGCAGCCACGGGACAGGGGGCTTGAACACTGAAGCTTTCTTT	CASSHGTGGLNTEAFF
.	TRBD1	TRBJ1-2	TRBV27	TGTGCCAGCAGTTATCGCCACCCGGGACAGGGTTTTGGCTACACCTTC	CASSYRHPGQGFGYTF
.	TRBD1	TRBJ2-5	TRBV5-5	TGTGCCAGCAGGACAGGGGGATATGGGACCCAGTACTTC	CASRTGGYGTQYF
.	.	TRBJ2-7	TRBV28	TGTGCCAGCAGTTTAGCGGGTAGCGGAGGCTACGAGCAGTACTTC	CASSLAGSGGYEQYF
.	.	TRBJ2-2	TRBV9	TGTGCCAGCAGCGTAGGTGACAGAAGCCATCGACGCACCGGGGAGCTGTTTTTT	CASSVGDRSHRRTGELFF
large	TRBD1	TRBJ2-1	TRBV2	TGTGCCAGCAGTGACCCCAGGACAGGGCGTGTCAATGAGCAGTTCTTC	CASSDPRTGRVNEQFF
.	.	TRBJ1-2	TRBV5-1	TGCGCCAGCAGCCCACGACAGGCGAACTATGGCTACACCTTC	CASSPRQANYGYTF
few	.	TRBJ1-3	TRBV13	TGTGCCAGCAGCTTGACCGGGACGGAAAACACCATATATTTT	CASSLTGTENTIYF
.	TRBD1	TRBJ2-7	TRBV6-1	TGTGCCAGCAGTGCTCAGGGGGTCGGCGAGCAGTACTTC	CASSAQGVGEQYF
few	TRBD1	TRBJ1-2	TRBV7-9	TGTGCCAGCAGCCAAGGACAGGGGGCGAGGGGCTACACCTTC	CASSQGQGARGYTF
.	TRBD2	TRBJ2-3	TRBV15	TGTGCCACCAGCAGAGATGGGGTGAGAGCGGGGTCAGATACGCAGTATTTT	CATSRDGVRAGSDTQYF
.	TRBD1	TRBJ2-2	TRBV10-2	TGCGCCAGCACCCACTTACAGGGGGTTTCGAACACCGGGGAGCTGTTTTTT	CASTHLQGVSNTGELFF
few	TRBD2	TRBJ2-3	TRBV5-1	TGCGCCAGCAGCAAGGGACTAGCGGATAGCACAGATACGCAGTATTTT	CASSKGLADSTDTQYF
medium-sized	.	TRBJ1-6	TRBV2	TGTGCCAGCAGTGGAGGTAGTCAGCAGACGTCACCCCTCCACTTT	CASSGGSQQTSPLHF
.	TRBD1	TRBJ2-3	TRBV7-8	TGTGCCAGCAGCTTCCTCCCGAGGACAGGGGGCACAGATACGCAGTATTTT	CASSFLPRTGGTDTQYF
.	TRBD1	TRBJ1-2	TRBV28	TGTGCCAGCAGCGGAATCGGGACAGGGGGATTCGGTGGCTACACCTTC	CASSGIGTGGFGGYTF
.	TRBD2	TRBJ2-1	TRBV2	TGTGCCAGTCGACTAGCCGTGGAGCAGTTCTTC	CASRLAVEQFF
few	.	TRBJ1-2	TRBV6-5	TGTGCCAGCAGTCATGACGGACGGGGAGGCTATGGCTACACCTTC	CASSHDGRGGYGYTF
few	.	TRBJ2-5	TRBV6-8	TGTGCCACCCAAAAAGAGACCCAGTACTTC	CATQKETQYF
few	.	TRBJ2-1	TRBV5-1	TGCGCCAGCAGCTTGGGGTACGAGCAGTTCTTC	CASSLGYEQFF
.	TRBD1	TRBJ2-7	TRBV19	TGTGCCACCAGTAGTAGGACAGGGACGGGCGAGCAGTACTTC	CATSSRTGTGEQYF
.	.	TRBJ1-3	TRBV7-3	TGTGCCAGCAGCTTAATACCTGGAAACACCATATATTTT	CASSLIPGNTIYF
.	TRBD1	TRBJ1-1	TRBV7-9	TGTGCCAGCAGCCCCCAGGGGGGGACTGAAGCTTTCTTT	CASSPQGGTEAFF
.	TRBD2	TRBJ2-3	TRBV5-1	TGCGCCAGCAGCTTGACCGGGACTAGTGAGGATACGCAGTATTTT	CASSLTGTSEDTQYF
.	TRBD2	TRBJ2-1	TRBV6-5	TGTGCCAGCAGACGGGAGGCCTACAATGAGCAGTTCTTC	CASRREAYNEQFF
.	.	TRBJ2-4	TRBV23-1	TGCGCCAGCAGTCAAGACCCGGGGACTGGTTGTTTTTACATTCAGTACTTC	CASSQDPGTGCFYIQYF
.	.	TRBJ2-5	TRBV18	TGTGCCAGCTCACCGGACTTTGTAGCCCAAGAGACCCAGTACTTC	CASSPDFVAQETQYF
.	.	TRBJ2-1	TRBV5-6	TGTGCCAGCATGCCCAGGGCCTACAATGAGCAGTTCTTC	CASMPRAYNEQFF
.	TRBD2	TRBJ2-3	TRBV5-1	TGCGCCAGCAGCTTGGGACTAGCGGGGGTCTCGGCCGTCGGCACAGATACGCAGTATTTT	CASSLGLAGVSAVGTDTQYF
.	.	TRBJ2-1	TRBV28	TGTGCCAGCAAAGGAAGACAAGGGGTGGAAGGGAATGAGCAGTTCTTC	CASKGRQGVEGNEQFF
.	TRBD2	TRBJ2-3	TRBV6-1	TGTGCCAGCAGTGAAGAGCGGGGGGGCACAGATACGCAGTATTTT	CASSEERGGTDTQYF
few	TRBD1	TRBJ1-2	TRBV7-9	TGTGCCAGCAGCCCAAGTCGTATAGGGGGCGTCGGGAACTATGGCTACACCTTC	CASSPSRIGGVGNYGYTF
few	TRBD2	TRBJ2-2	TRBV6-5	TGTGCCAGCAGTTACGAGGGGACTAGCGGGACCGGGGAGCTGTTTTTT	CASSYEGTSGTGELFF
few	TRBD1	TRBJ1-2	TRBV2	TGTGCCATCCCGGACAGGGGGGAAGGCTATGGCTACACCTTC	CAIPDRGEGYGYTF
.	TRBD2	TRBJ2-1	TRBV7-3	TGTGCCAGCAGCCCGTTAGCGGGGGCCTACAATGAGCAGTTCTTC	CASSPLAGAYNEQFF
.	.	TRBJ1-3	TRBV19	TGTGCCAGTAGTATAACTGGAACATACTCTGGAAACACCATATATTTT	CASSITGTYSGNTIYF
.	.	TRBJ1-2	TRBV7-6	TGTGCCAGCAGCCTAACACCAAACTATGGCTACACCTTC	CASSLTPNYGYTF
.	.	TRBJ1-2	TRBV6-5	TGTGCCAGCAGTTACTCGACCAGGGCGGGCGGCTACACCTTC	CASSYSTRAGGYTF
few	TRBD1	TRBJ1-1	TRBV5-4	TGTGCCAGCACGACAGGGGGCGTCGGCACTGAAGCTTTCTTT	CASTTGGVGTEAFF